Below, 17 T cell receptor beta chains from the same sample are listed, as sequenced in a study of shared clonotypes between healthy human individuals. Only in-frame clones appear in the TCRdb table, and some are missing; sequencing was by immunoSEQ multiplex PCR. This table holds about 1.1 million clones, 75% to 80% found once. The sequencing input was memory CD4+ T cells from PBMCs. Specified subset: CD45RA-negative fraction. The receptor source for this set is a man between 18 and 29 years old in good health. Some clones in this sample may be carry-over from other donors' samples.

CDR3 region: CASSSRTGRGNTEAFF. The CDR3 nucleotides read TGTGCCAGCAGTTCGAGGACAGGGAGGGGGAACACTGAAGCTTTCTTT. The chain recombines TRBV6-5 with TRBJ1-1; 8 bases align to TRBD1. Germline assignment: CDR1 MNHEY and CDR2 SVGAGI. The CDR3 spans 16 residues. V shed 4 bases, J shed 1 base, and the junction held 8 bases outside the gene matches.

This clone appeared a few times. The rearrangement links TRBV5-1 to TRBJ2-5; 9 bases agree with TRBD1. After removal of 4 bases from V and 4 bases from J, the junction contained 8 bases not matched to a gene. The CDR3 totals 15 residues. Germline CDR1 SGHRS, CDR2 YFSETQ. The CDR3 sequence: CASSVDGTGSETQYF. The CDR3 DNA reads TGCGCCAGCAGCGTCGACGGGACAGGGTCAGAGACCCAGTACTTC.

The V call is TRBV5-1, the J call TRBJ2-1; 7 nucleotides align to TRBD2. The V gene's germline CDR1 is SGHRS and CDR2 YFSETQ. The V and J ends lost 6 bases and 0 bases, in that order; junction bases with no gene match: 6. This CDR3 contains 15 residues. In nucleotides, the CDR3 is TGCGCCAGCACCCTAGCGGTTAACTCCTACAATGAGCAGTTCTTC. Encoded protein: CASTLAVNSYNEQFF.

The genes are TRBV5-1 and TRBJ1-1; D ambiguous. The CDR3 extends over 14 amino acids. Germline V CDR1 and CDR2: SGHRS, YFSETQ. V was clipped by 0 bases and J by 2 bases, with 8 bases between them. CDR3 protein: CASSLGDRNTEAFF. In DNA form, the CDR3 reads TGCGCCAGCAGCTTGGGTGACCGTAACACTGAAGCTTTCTTT.

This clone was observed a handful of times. The CDR3 DNA is TGTGCCAGCAGCTTAGAGCAGTTCGGGGAGCTGTTTTTT. Translating it yields CASSLEQFGELFF. The chain employs TRBV11-3 and TRBJ2-2; no firm D call. V was clipped by 0 bases and J by 7 bases, with 6 bases between them. CDR3 length equals 13 residues. The germline V gene encodes CDR1 SGHNT and CDR2 YENEEA.

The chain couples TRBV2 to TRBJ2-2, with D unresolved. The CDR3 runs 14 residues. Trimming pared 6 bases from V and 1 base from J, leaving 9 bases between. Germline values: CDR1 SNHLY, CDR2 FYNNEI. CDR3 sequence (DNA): TGTGCCAGCAGGCCAGACTTGAACACCGGGGAGCTGTTTTTT. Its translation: CASRPDLNTGELFF.

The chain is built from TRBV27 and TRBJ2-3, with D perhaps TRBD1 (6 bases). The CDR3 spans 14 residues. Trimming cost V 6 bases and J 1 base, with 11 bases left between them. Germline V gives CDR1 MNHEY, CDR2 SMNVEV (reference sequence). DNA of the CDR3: TGTGCCAGCAGCGGGACACCTCGCACAGATACGCAGTATTTT. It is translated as CASSGTPRTDTQYF.

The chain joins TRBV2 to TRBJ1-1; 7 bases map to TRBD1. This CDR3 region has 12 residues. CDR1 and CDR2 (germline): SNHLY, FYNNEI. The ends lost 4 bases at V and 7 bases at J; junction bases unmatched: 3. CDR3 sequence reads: CASSAYRGEAFF. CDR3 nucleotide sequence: TGTGCCAGCAGTGCTTACAGGGGTGAAGCTTTCTTT.

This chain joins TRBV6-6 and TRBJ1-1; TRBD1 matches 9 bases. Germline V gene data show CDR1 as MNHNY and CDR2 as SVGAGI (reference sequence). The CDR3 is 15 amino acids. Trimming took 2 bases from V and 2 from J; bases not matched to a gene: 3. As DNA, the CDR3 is TGTGCCAGCAGTTACGGACAGGGGATCAACACTGAAGCTTTCTTT. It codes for CASSYGQGINTEAFF.

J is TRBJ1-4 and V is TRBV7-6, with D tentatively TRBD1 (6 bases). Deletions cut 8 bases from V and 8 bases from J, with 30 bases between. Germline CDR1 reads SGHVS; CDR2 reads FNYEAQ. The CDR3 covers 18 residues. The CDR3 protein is CASSLTPGHPSREEKLFF. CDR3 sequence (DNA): TGTGCCAGCTCATTAACCCCGGGACACCCCTCGAGGGAGGAAAAACTGTTTTTT.

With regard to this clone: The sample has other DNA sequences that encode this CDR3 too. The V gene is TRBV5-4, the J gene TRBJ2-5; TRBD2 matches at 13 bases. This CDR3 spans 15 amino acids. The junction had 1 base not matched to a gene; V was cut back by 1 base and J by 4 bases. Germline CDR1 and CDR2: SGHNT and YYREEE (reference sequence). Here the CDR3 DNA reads TGTGCCAGCAGCTTGCGACTAGCGGGAGGAGAGACCCAGTACTTC. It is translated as CASSLRLAGGETQYF.

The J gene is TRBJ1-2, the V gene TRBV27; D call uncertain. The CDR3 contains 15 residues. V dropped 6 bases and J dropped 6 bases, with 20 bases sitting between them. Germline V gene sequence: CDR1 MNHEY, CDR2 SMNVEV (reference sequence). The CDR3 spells CASSLRDPLAHGYTF. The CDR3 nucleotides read TGTGCCAGCAGCCTCCGGGATCCCCTAGCGCATGGCTACACCTTC.

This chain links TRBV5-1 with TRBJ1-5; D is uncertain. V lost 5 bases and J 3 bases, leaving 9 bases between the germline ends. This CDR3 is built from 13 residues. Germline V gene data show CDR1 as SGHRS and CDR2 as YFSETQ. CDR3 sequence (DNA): TGCGCCAGCAGATTTACAGACAATCAGCCCCAGCATTTT. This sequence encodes CASRFTDNQPQHF.

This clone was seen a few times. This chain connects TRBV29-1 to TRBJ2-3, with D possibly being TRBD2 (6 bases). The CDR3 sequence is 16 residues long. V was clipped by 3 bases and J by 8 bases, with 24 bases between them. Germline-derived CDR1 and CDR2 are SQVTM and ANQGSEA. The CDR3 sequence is CSVDARRRGSSSTQYF. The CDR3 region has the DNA TGCAGCGTTGACGCCCGGCGGAGGGGATCCAGCTCTACGCAGTATTTT.

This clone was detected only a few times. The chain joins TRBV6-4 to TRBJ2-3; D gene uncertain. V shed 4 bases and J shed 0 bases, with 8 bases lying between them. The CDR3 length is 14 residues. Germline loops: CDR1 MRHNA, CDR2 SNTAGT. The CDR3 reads CASSVGSSTDTQYF. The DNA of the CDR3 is TGTGCCAGCAGTGTTGGGTCTAGCACAGATACGCAGTATTTT.

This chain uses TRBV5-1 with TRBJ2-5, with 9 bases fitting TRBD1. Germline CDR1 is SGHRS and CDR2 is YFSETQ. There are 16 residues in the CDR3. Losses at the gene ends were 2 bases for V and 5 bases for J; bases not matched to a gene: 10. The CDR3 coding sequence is TGCGCCAGCAGCTTTTCAACGCCGGGACAGGGTGAGACCCAGTACTTC. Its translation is CASSFSTPGQGETQYF.

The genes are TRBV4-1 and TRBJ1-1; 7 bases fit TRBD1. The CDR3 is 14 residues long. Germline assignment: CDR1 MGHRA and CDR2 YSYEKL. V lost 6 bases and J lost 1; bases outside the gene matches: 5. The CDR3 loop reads CASRQTGRNTEAFF. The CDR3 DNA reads TGCGCCAGCAGGCAGACAGGGAGGAACACTGAAGCTTTCTTT.